These T cell receptor beta chains were read from a single sample in a study of CD8+ T cells in alopecia areata. The method was immunoSEQ multiplex PCR; TCRdb's version includes in-frame clones alone and lacks a portion of them. The table includes about 120,000 clones, 55% to 70% detected once. The sequencing sample was made of CD4+ T cells sorted from blood. All receptors derive from a human donor in good health. The CDR3 runs from the conserved cysteine through the conserved F or W.

CASSEYPGGSPLHF,TRBV25-1,TRBJ1-6
CASRTDQGAFYGYTF,TRBV19,TRBJ1-2
CASTPSFRAYEQYF,TRBV28,TRBJ2-7
CASSLGAAGTQYF,TRBV5-8,TRBJ2-5
CASSLVGVPNTEAFF,TRBV7-9,TRBJ1-1
CASSPLAVEAFF,TRBV2,TRBJ1-1
CSGQHGTAFSTDTQYF,TRBV29-1,TRBJ2-3
CSASHVKRETQYF,TRBV29-1,TRBJ2-5
CSVVWRVGETQYF,TRBV29-1,TRBJ2-5
CASTDSYEQYF,TRBV25-1,TRBJ2-7
CASSPGAVRTGELFF,TRBV5-4,TRBJ2-2
CASSSLRGNTEAFF,TRBV7-9,TRBJ1-1
CASSLRQGGRAFF,TRBV7-9,TRBJ1-1
CASRSGLAGDTDTQYF,TRBV7-9,TRBJ2-3
CASRPGRKDGMHTEAFF,TRBV5-1,TRBJ1-1
CASSLGGVGYGYTF,TRBV5-6,TRBJ1-2
CATRDPGDYGYTF,TRBV19,TRBJ1-2
CAWSVGAGAKETQYF,TRBV30,TRBJ2-5
CASSLTSGQNSGANVLTF,TRBV4-1,TRBJ2-6
CAWGDGRGYGELFF,TRBV30,TRBJ2-2
CSVGQSSGANVLTF,TRBV29-1,TRBJ2-6
CSVDEGAGGYGYTF,TRBV29-1,TRBJ1-2
CASSLSPRTQETQYF,TRBV7-9,TRBJ2-5
CAWSADRAGANVLTF,TRBV30,TRBJ2-6
CASTTRVGYEQFF,TRBV19,TRBJ2-1
CASRGQGDNQPQHF,TRBV25-1,TRBJ1-5
CASSPRTGPFPDTQYF,TRBV19,TRBJ2-3
CASSYAAPGANVLTF,TRBV6-6,TRBJ2-6
CASSHFAGPLHF,TRBV14,TRBJ1-6
CASSLGQGPQYF,TRBV7-9,TRBJ2-3
CASSGLAGKQTQYF,TRBV2,TRBJ2-5
CASSELSMAQNIQYF,TRBV6-1,TRBJ2-4
CASSFGSSGNTIYF,TRBV7-9,TRBJ1-3
CASSQAARGDNQPQHF,TRBV4-1,TRBJ1-5
CASSLGTGASGTQYF,TRBV7-8,TRBJ2-5
CASSQEKGASGTDTQYF,TRBV4-1,TRBJ2-3
CASSLSPRQETQYF,TRBV28,TRBJ2-5
CASRLGIKQGGEQFF,TRBV6-6,TRBJ2-1
CASSSVDGDTQYF,TRBV5-6,TRBJ2-3
CASSLVPSGQTQYF,TRBV7-2,TRBJ2-5
CASRRLGDRVGNTIYF,TRBV4-2,TRBJ1-3
CASSEGDPRRQGVGGYTF,TRBV25-1,TRBJ1-2
CASREGTSGGTQYF,TRBV2,TRBJ2-5
CASSHNLGGGQETQYF,TRBV4-2,TRBJ2-5
CAWTEGRGTEAFF,TRBV30,TRBJ1-1
CASTTRLAGGVETQYF,TRBV25-1,TRBJ2-5
CASSSGSTDTQYF,TRBV19,TRBJ2-3
CSASGEPLPF,TRBV20-1,TRBJ1-2
CASSLGREGRANYGYTF,TRBV13,TRBJ1-2
CASSLGGASGEQFF,TRBV11-2,TRBJ2-1
CSVGGQKNTGELFF,TRBV29-1,TRBJ2-2
CASSPRSGGTINYNEQFF,TRBV18,TRBJ2-1
CASKRETDTQYF,TRBV2,TRBJ2-3
CASSPNSGQFGTQYF,TRBV28,TRBJ2-5
CATSPGGLGANLHF,TRBV15,TRBJ1-6
CASSQGVIRGGVSNQPQHF,TRBV4-1,TRBJ1-5
CASSASRGGSSDTQYF,TRBV13,TRBJ2-3
CASSGQETQYF,TRBV2,TRBJ2-5
CASSQWGGQIENIQYF,TRBV4-2,TRBJ2-4
CSVAGTPTEPQHF,TRBV29-1,TRBJ1-5